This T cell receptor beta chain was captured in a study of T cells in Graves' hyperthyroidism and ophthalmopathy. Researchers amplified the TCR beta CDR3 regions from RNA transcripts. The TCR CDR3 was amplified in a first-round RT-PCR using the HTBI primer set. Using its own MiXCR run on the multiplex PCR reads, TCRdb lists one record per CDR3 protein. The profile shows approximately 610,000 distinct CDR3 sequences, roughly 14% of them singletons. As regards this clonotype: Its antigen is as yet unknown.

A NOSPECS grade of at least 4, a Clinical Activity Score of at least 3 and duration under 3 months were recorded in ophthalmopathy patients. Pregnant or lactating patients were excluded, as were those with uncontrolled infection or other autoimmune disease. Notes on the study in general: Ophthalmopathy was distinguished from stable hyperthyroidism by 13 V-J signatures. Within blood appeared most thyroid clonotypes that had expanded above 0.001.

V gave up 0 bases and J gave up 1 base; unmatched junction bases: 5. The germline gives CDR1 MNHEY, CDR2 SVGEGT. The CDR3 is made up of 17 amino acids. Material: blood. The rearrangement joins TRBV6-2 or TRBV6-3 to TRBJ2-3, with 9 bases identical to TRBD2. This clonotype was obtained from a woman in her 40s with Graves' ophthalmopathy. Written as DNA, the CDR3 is TGTGCCAGCAGTTACTCCCCTCGACTAGCGGGCACAGATACGCAGTATTTT. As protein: CASSYSPRLAGTDTQYF.